Presented here are 15 T cell receptor beta chains from one specimen sequenced in a study of Ad26.COV2.S vaccination and SARS-CoV-2 variants. The treatment: about 20 received Ad26.COV2.S at low or high dose, single or two shots; 5 received placebo; per-sample allocation not given. Sampling was performed 63 days after the first vaccine or placebo injection. Libraries were prepared by immunoSEQ multiplex PCR; TCRdb keeps only in-frame clonotypes and omits some of them. The sample consists of 380,000 or so clones, 85% to 90% of them appearing once. Sequences were derived from peripheral blood, sampled in a trial of Ad26.COV2.S vaccine versus placebo. These receptors came from a person aged 18-65 years who received the Ad26.COV2.S COVID-19 vaccine or a placebo.

V gene TRBV7-9 combines with J gene TRBJ1-6, with unresolved D. The CDR3 spans 13 residues. Trimming took off 2 bases at V and 8 bases at J, with 7 bases between the two ends. Germline V gives CDR1 SEHNR, CDR2 FQNEAQ (reference sequence). Written as DNA, the CDR3 is TGTGCCAGCAGCTTACTTGCGGATTCACCCCTCCACTTT. It is translated as CASSLLADSPLHF.

The chain couples TRBV29-1 to TRBJ2-1, with 8 bases identical to TRBD1. The V gene's germline CDR1 is SQVTM and CDR2 ANQGSEA. This CDR3 contains 14 residues. Trimming cost V 5 bases and J 1 base; bases outside gene matches: 4. The CDR3 DNA is TGCAGCGTTCCGGACAGGGTTTCCTACAATGAGCAGTTCTTC. Protein sequence: CSVPDRVSYNEQFF.

Remarks on this clone: Other DNA sequences in this specimen translate into the identical CDR3. The chain combines TRBV5-1 with TRBJ1-1; D possibly corresponds to TRBD1 (6 bases). Germline lookup yields CDR1 SGHRS and CDR2 YFSETQ. V dropped 0 bases and J dropped 2 bases, with 11 bases sitting between them. This CDR3 is built from 15 residues. CDR3 in amino acids: CASSLGDRPNTEAFF. The DNA for the CDR3 is TGCGCCAGCAGCTTGGGCGACAGGCCTAACACTGAAGCTTTCTTT.

This clone turned up a few times. This chain uses TRBV4-1 with TRBJ1-3; 9 nucleotides match TRBD1. The J segment lost 1 base and the V segment lost 1 base, leaving 8 bases of the junction unmatched. The CDR3 contains 18 residues. CDR1 is MGHRA, CDR2 YSYEKL, per germline. CDR3 coding DNA: TGCGCCAGCAGCCAAGGGGGACAGGGAAAAAGGTCTGGAAACACCATATATTTT. It yields the protein CASSQGGQGKRSGNTIYF.

The V and J genes are TRBV27 and TRBJ2-1, with TRBD2 matching over 7 bases. Germline loops: CDR1 MNHEY, CDR2 SMNVEV (reference sequence). The CDR3 is made up of 13 amino acids. Trimming took 5 bases from V and 5 from J; bases not matched to a gene: 3. CDR3 protein: CASSPSGNNEQFF. Written as DNA, the CDR3 is TGTGCCAGCAGTCCTAGCGGCAACAATGAGCAGTTCTTC.

The J gene is TRBJ2-5, the V gene TRBV18; no firm D call. This CDR3 has 14 residues. Trimming left V 1 base short and J 1 base short, with 7 bases between. Germline CDR1 and CDR2: KGHSH and LQKENI. The CDR3 DNA reads TGTGCCAGCTCACCACAGGTCGGCCAAGAGACCCAGTACTTC. It encodes CASSPQVGQETQYF.

Worth noting for this clone: Other nucleotide sequences in the sample specify the same CDR3. The chain joins TRBV3-1 (or the pseudogene TRBV3-2) to TRBJ2-7; D not resolved. With 0 bases removed from V and 4 bases from J, the gap between germline ends came to 10 bases. The CDR3 runs 14 residues. CDR1 LGHDT and CDR2 YNNKEL come from the germline V gene (reference sequence). CDR3 bases: TGTGCCAGCAGCCAAGATAGAGGCAGTTACGAGCAGTACTTC. It is translated as CASSQDRGSYEQYF.

This clone is a singleton in its sample. The chain links TRBV5-6 to TRBJ1-5; no clear D gene. V was trimmed by 4 bases and J by 1 base, leaving 12 bases between them. Germline-derived CDR1 and CDR2 are SGHDT and YYEEEE. The CDR3 runs to 15 residues. CDR3 nucleotides: TGTGCCAGCAGCAGAATAGATTTAAGCAATCAGCCCCAGCATTTT. This sequence encodes CASSRIDLSNQPQHF.

V usage is TRBV30 and J usage is TRBJ1-5; weak D call: TRBD1 (6 bases). This CDR3 is built from 12 residues. Trimming removed 3 bases from V and 6 bases from J, with 9 bases in between. Germline lookup yields CDR1 GTSNPN and CDR2 SVGIG (reference sequence). The CDR3 DNA reads TGTGCCTGGAGCAGGGGAACTCAGCCCCAGCATTTT. Translating it yields CAWSRGTQPQHF.

The rearrangement joins TRBV5-6 to TRBJ2-1; tentative D call: TRBD2 (5 bases). Germline V gene data show CDR1 as SGHDT and CDR2 as YYEEEE. The CDR3 spans 15 residues. Between the trimmed V and J ends, which lost 1 base and 0 bases, there was a span of 8 bases. CDR3 in amino acids: CASSLTGNSYNEQFF. The CDR3, as DNA: TGTGCCAGCAGCTTGACGGGGAACTCCTACAATGAGCAGTTCTTC.

The chain joins TRBV19 to TRBJ2-3; D gene uncertain. Between the trimmed V and J ends, which lost 2 bases and 3 bases, there was a span of 6 bases. CDR3 length: 13 amino acids. Germline V gene data show CDR1 as LNHDA and CDR2 as SQIVND (reference sequence). CDR3 nucleotide sequence: TGTGCCAGTAGTATACTCGGGACAGATACGCAGTATTTT. As protein: CASSILGTDTQYF.

This clone was seen just once. In DNA form, the CDR3 reads TGTGCCAGCAGTTTATGGGGGACAGGGGGTTGGAATCAGCCCCAGCATTTT. It yields the protein CASSLWGTGGWNQPQHF. The rearrangement joins TRBV28 to TRBJ1-5, with 11 bases matching TRBD1. The junction had 5 bases not matched to a gene; V was cut back by 0 bases and J by 4 bases. The CDR3 has 17 residues. The germline CDR1 and CDR2 sequences are MDHEN and SYDVKM.

The V call is TRBV10-2, the J call TRBJ1-2; the match to TRBD1 covers 8 bases. Losses at the gene ends were 3 bases for V and 4 bases for J; bases not matched to a gene: 4. This CDR3 has 14 residues. In germline, CDR1 is WSHSY, CDR2 SAAADI. The CDR3 DNA sequence: TGCGCCAGCAGTGAAAACAGGGGGGGCTATGGCTACACCTTC. Its translation: CASSENRGGYGYTF.

The chain combines TRBV19 with TRBJ1-5; the match to TRBD1 covers 7 bases. J gave up 0 bases and V 7 bases, and 9 bases lay outside the gene matches. The CDR3 sequence is 16 residues long. Germline loops: CDR1 LNHDA, CDR2 SQIVND (reference sequence). DNA for the CDR3: TGTGCCAGTATGAGCAGGGGGTGGGGTAGCAATCAGCCCCAGCATTTT. Its translation: CASMSRGWGSNQPQHF.

The rearrangement uses TRBV4-1 and TRBJ2-7; 8 bases map to TRBD1. V gave up 0 bases and J gave up 6 bases; unmatched junction bases: 13. This CDR3 has 17 amino acids. Germline V gene sequence: CDR1 MGHRA, CDR2 YSYEKL. CDR3 sequence: CASSQDKGDRSPREQYF. The CDR3 region has the DNA TGCGCCAGCAGCCAAGATAAGGGGGACAGGTCCCCTCGCGAGCAGTACTTC.